Reported below is one TCR beta chain. Its antigen is still unknown. The data stem from a study of cytomegalovirus exposure and HLA in healthy donors. Findings and limits, study-wide: A later analysis revealed that TCR association rates differed between HLA loci, peaking at DRB1 and bottoming out at HLA-C. According to an earlier analysis, most TCR beta V segments yielded productive rearrangements about 87% or about 30% of the time.

PCR amplification relied on 60 Vbeta primers (plus 13 Jbeta primers). TCRdb's table, derived via immunoSEQ multiplex PCR, lists solely in-frame clones and lacks some. Found here are some 190,000 clones, less than 85% of them singletons; the top ten hold approximately 5%. The sample taken for sequencing was PBMCs. The sequence was collected from a man between 25 and 39 years old in good health and CMV-seropositive.

The CDR3 DNA reads as TGTGCCAGCAGCGTCAGCGGAAGGAGGAACACTGAAGCTTTCTTT. Its protein product is CASSVSGRRNTEAFF. The chain is built from TRBV9 and TRBJ1-1; the D is unclear. The germline CDR1 and CDR2 sequences are SGDLS and YYNGEE. V lost 2 bases, J lost 1 base, and 12 bases lay in between. This CDR3 comprises 15 residues.